A single sample gave rise to the 23 T cell receptor beta chains below, sequenced in a study of T cells in Graves' hyperthyroidism and ophthalmopathy. TCR beta CDR3 region amplification was performed from RNA transcripts. A set of HTBI primers served as the primers for a first-round RT-PCR of the TCR CDR3. MiXCR, run by TCRdb on the multiplex PCR reads, gives a single entry per CDR3 protein. The sample has roughly 560,000 distinct CDR3 sequences, roughly 15% seen once. Input material: blood. These receptors were taken from a woman in her 40s with Graves' ophthalmopathy.

The sample holds a few counts of this clonotype. This chain joins TRBV5-1 and TRBJ2-7; D uncertain. Trimming removed 0 bases at V and 7 bases at J, with 11 bases between. The CDR3 contains 13 residues. The germline gives CDR1 SGHRS, CDR2 YFSETQ. CDR3 amino acids: CASSLGFFGEQYF. CDR3 in DNA: TGCGCCAGCAGCTTGGGGTTCTTTGGGGAGCAGTACTTC.

V and J are TRBV5-1 and TRBJ1-4, with D maybe TRBD1 (5 bases). CDR3 length equals 14 residues. CDR1 and CDR2 from the germline V gene are SGHRS and YFSETQ. V lost 4 bases and J 4 bases, leaving 11 bases between the germline ends. CDR3 residues: CASSPTGLNEKLFF. As DNA, the CDR3 is TGCGCCAGCAGCCCCACGGGGCTTAATGAAAAACTGTTTTTT.

The sample holds a few counts of this clonotype. This sequence joins TRBV5-6 and TRBJ2-7; D tentatively fits TRBD1 or TRBD2 (7 bases each). The germline CDR1 and CDR2 sequences are SGHDT and YYEEEE. The CDR3 consists of 14 residues. V was pared by 0 bases and J by 3 bases, with 10 bases between. CDR3: CASSLVRGGYEQYF. CDR3 nucleotide sequence: TGTGCCAGCAGCTTGGTCAGGGGGGGCTACGAGCAGTACTTC.

This chain connects TRBV6-1 to TRBJ1-2, with D maybe TRBD1 (5 bases). The CDR3 runs 12 residues. V lost 3 bases and J lost 6, with 8 bases in between. Looked up from germline, CDR1 is MNHNS and CDR2 is SASEGT. CDR3 DNA sequence: TGTGCCAGCAGTGACTGGGGGAATGGCTACACCTTC. This gives the protein CASSDWGNGYTF.

This clonotype showed up many times. The chain carries TRBV6-5 and TRBJ2-7; D is ambiguous. Germline V gene lookup returns CDR1 MNHEY and CDR2 SVGAGI. The length of the CDR3 is 15 residues. Trimming took off 4 bases at V and 5 bases at J, with 18 bases between the two ends. This chain's CDR3 is CASSFRPLTGHEQYF. Written as DNA, the CDR3 is TGTGCCAGCAGTTTCAGACCCCTAACTGGGCACGAGCAGTACTTC.

In its sample, this clonotype was seen a few times. This chain connects TRBV5-1 to TRBJ2-5; 10 positions match TRBD2. The germline gives CDR1 SGHRS, CDR2 YFSETQ. The trim removed 5 bases at V and 5 bases at J, leaving 12 bases unmatched. This CDR3 region has 16 residues. CDR3 residues: CASSTPSGSSGETQYF. CDR3 bases: TGCGCCAGCAGTACTCCTAGCGGGAGTTCTGGGGAGACCCAGTACTTC.

This clonotype was detected many times. As DNA, the CDR3 is TGTGCCAGCAGCCCGCAGGACGGCCTCTCCTACGAGCAGTACTTC. It specifies CASSPQDGLSYEQYF. V and J are TRBV7-6 and TRBJ2-7; no reliable D call. CDR1 is SGHVS and CDR2 is FNYEAQ in the germline V gene. The CDR3 has 15 amino acids. Between the trimmed V and J ends, which lost 5 bases and 0 bases, there was a span of 14 bases.

This clonotype was seen ten or more times. The chain uses TRBV20-1 and TRBJ1-1, with TRBD1 as a possible D gene (5 bases). CDR1 DFQATT and CDR2 SNEGSKA come from the germline V gene (reference sequence). V lost 3 bases, J lost 1 base, and 6 bases lay in between. The CDR3 runs to 12 residues. CDR3 region: CSASTGNTEAFF. The CDR3 DNA is TGCAGTGCTAGTACAGGGAACACTGAAGCTTTCTTT.

This chain uses TRBV3-1 with TRBJ1-1; D is unclear. CDR1 LGHDT and CDR2 YNNKEL come from the germline V gene (reference sequence). The CDR3 runs to 16 residues. The V and J ends lost 1 base and 1 base respectively, with 13 bases between them. The DNA for the CDR3 is TGTGCCAGCAGCCAAGTCGGACTCACGCAGAACACTGAAGCTTTCTTT. It is translated as CASSQVGLTQNTEAFF.

This chain links TRBV20-1 with TRBJ1-2, with D possibly TRBD1 on 5 matching bases. The CDR3 contains 12 residues. V was trimmed by 1 base and J by 4 bases, leaving 7 bases between them. CDR1 is DFQATT and CDR2 is SNEGSKA in the germline V gene (reference sequence). The CDR3, as DNA: TGCAGTGCTAGAGGTGGGACCTATGGCTACACCTTC. Protein product: CSARGGTYGYTF.

This clonotype was seen more than once but under ten times. CDR3 in DNA: TGTGCCAGCAGCCGGAACAGGGGAGGTAACACTGAAGCTTTCTTT. Protein product: CASSRNRGGNTEAFF. The gene calls are TRBV3-1 and TRBJ1-1, with 7 bases matching TRBD1. Germline assignment: CDR1 LGHDT and CDR2 YNNKEL (reference sequence). The V and J ends lost 4 bases and 2 bases, in that order; junction bases with no gene match: 7. The CDR3 runs to 15 residues. The full variable domain, completed using reference TRBV3-1 and TRBJ1-1, is DTAVSQTPKYLVTQMGNDKSIKCEQNLGHDTMYWYKQDSKKFLKIMFSYNNKELIINETVPNRFSPKSPDKAHLNLHINSLELGDSAVYFCASSRNRGGNTEAFFGQGTRLTVV.

This clonotype was detected ten times or more. The chain combines TRBV4-2 with TRBJ1-1; D is possibly TRBD1 (5 bases). Trimming took 1 base from V and 1 from J, leaving 10 bases between them. The germline V gene encodes CDR1 LGHNA and CDR2 YNFKEQ. This CDR3 has 15 residues. CDR3 bases: TGTGCCAGCAGCCAAGTAAGCCAGGGGAACACTGAAGCTTTCTTT. Protein: CASSQVSQGNTEAFF.

This clonotype was recorded only once. CDR3 sequence: CASGSGSGGYTF. For the CDR3, the DNA is TGTGCCAGCGGTTCAGGGTCGGGTGGCTACACCTTC. V and J are TRBV12-3 or TRBV12-4 and TRBJ1-2; TRBD1 is a possible D gene (5 bases). This CDR3 has 12 residues. The V gene lost 8 bases and the J gene lost 7 bases, with 14 bases spanning the gap.

This rearrangement joins TRBV7-6 to TRBJ2-3; 12 positions agree with TRBD2. CDR1 and CDR2 from the germline V gene are SGHVS and FNYEAQ. This CDR3 is built from 16 residues. After removal of 4 bases from V and 3 bases from J, the junction contained 5 bases not matched to a gene. CDR3 bases: TGTGCCAGCAGCTCAAGGACTAGCGGGACGACAGATACGCAGTATTTT. Protein product: CASSSRTSGTTDTQYF.

This clonotype was seen ten or more times. The J gene is TRBJ2-4, the V gene TRBV15; either TRBD1 or TRBD2 may fit D (5 bases each). CDR1 LNHNV and CDR2 YYDKDF come from the germline V gene (reference sequence). The CDR3 sequence is 15 residues long. V was trimmed by 4 bases and J by 6 bases, leaving 16 bases between them. The CDR3 spells CATSTQRGQGNIQYF. The CDR3 nucleotides are TGTGCCACCAGCACACAGAGAGGGCAGGGAAACATTCAGTACTTC. Looking up the rest from reference TRBV15 and TRBJ2-4 gives the full variable domain: DAMVIQNPRYQVTQFGKPVTLSCSQTLNHNVMYWYQQKSSQAPKLLFHYYDKDFNNEADTPDNFQSRRPNTSFCFLDIRSPGLGDTAMYLCATSTQRGQGNIQYFGAGTRLSVL.

This clonotype was recorded many times. The J gene is TRBJ1-5, the V gene TRBV19, with 10 bases lining up with TRBD1. V lost 7 bases and J lost 3; bases outside the gene matches: 6. Germline V gene sequence: CDR1 LNHDA, CDR2 SQIVND (reference sequence). There are 15 residues in the CDR3. The CDR3 region is CASKGTGVDNQPQHF. The CDR3 DNA reads TGTGCCAGTAAGGGGACAGGGGTCGACAATCAGCCCCAGCATTTT.

V and J are TRBV6-1 and TRBJ2-7; D remains unclear. Germline V gene data show CDR1 as MNHNS and CDR2 as SASEGT. CDR3 size: 15 residues. V was trimmed by 2 bases and J by 4 bases, leaving 15 bases between them. CDR3 sequence (DNA): TGTGCCAGCAGTGAAACCATTACCCTCGCATACGAGCAGTACTTC. It yields the protein CASSETITLAYEQYF.

The chain links TRBV30 to TRBJ1-2; D uncertain. The ends were cut back, 0 bases at V and 4 bases at J, with 6 bases in the middle. This CDR3 contains 12 residues. In germline, CDR1 is GTSNPN, CDR2 SVGIG (reference sequence). The DNA of the CDR3 is TGTGCCTGGAGTGTAACAGCCTATGGCTACACCTTC. This encodes CAWSVTAYGYTF.

The chain carries TRBV15 and TRBJ2-7; the match to TRBD1 covers 7 bases. CDR3 length: 15 amino acids. Germline CDR1 LNHNV, CDR2 YYDKDF (reference sequence). V was pared by 3 bases and J by 2 bases, with 7 bases of the junction left unmatched. CDR3 amino acids: CATSSPRDRAYEQYF. For the CDR3, the DNA is TGTGCCACCAGCAGCCCCCGTGACAGGGCCTACGAGCAGTACTTC.

V usage is TRBV15 and J usage is TRBJ1-1; possible D gene TRBD1, 5 bases. Between the trimmed V and J ends, which lost 2 bases and 7 bases, there was a span of 14 bases. The germline V gene encodes CDR1 LNHNV and CDR2 YYDKDF (reference sequence). CDR3 length: 14 residues. This chain's CDR3 is CATSRSAQGYEAFF. CDR3 in DNA: TGTGCCACCAGCAGATCCGCCCAGGGTTATGAAGCTTTCTTT.

This clonotype was seen many times. The CDR3 sequence is CAWSLGGETQYF. The CDR3 bases are TGTGCCTGGAGTTTGGGCGGAGAGACCCAGTACTTC. V and J are TRBV30 and TRBJ2-5; D is ambiguous. The germline gives CDR1 GTSNPN, CDR2 SVGIG (reference sequence). V was shortened by 2 bases and J by 4 bases, with 8 bases between the two germline ends. CDR3 size: 12 residues.

This chain connects TRBV19 to TRBJ1-5; no clear D gene. This CDR3 is 13 amino acids long. Germline V gene data show CDR1 as LNHDA and CDR2 as SQIVND (reference sequence). Trimming removed 4 bases from V and 3 bases from J, with 7 bases in between. The CDR3 nucleotides read TGTGCCAGTAGTAAAGGAGACAATCAGCCCCAGCATTTT. It yields the protein CASSKGDNQPQHF.

The chain couples TRBV11-2 to TRBJ2-5; D unclear. CDR1 and CDR2 (germline): SGHAT, FQNNGV. This CDR3 has 14 amino acids. The germline V and J ends were trimmed by 3 bases and 1 base, with 9 bases remaining between them. The CDR3 nucleotides are TGTGCCAGCAGCTTCGGCAGCTCCCAAGAGACCCAGTACTTC. This encodes CASSFGSSQETQYF.